Given below is one T cell receptor (beta chain) in context. This entry comes from a study of shared clonotypes between healthy human individuals. Across the whole study: Donors consisted of two women and a few men between 18 and 49. Every donor yielded three CD4 naive, three CD4 memory, two CD8 naive and one CD8 memory plate.

CDR1 and CDR2 from the germline V gene are SGHTA and FQGTGA. The CDR3 runs 13 residues. V was clipped by 1 base and J by 6 bases, with 9 bases between them. Clones were read by immunoSEQ multiplex PCR, and TCRdb kept only the in-frame ones, dropping some. Of 2 million to 3 million clones listed, over 85% are singletons. V is TRBV7-3 and J is TRBJ1-2; D unclear. This TCR was sampled from a young man in good health. Some clones in this sample may be carry-over from other donors' samples. The sample consisted of naive CD4+ T cells from PBMCs. The subset denotes: CD45RA+ positively selected. This CDR3 is CASSLNMVDGYTF. CDR3 in DNA: TGTGCCAGCAGCTTAAACATGGTGGATGGCTACACCTTC. Full variable domain (missing parts from reference TRBV7-3 and TRBJ1-2): GAGVSQTPSNKVTEKGKYVELRCDPISGHTALYWYRQSLGQGPEFLIYFQGTGAADDSGLPNDRFFAVRPEGSVSTLKIQRTERGDSAVYLCASSLNMVDGYTFGSGTRLTVV.